These 20 T cell receptor beta chains originate from one sample sequenced in a study of shared clonotypes between healthy human individuals. Using immunoSEQ multiplex PCR, the repertoire was profiled, and TCRdb retains in-frame clones only, with some absent. The sample holds about 110,000 clones, around 68% seen once. The material sequenced was memory CD8+ T cells sorted from blood. The subset was: CD45RO+ cells pooled with CCR7-negative TemRA cells. Source of these receptors: a woman aged 25 to 39 in good health.

This clone was seen a single time. V is TRBV6-6 and J is TRBJ1-4; D not resolved. The CDR3 extends over 13 amino acids. V lost 6 bases to trimming and J lost 3 bases, with 8 bases between them. Germline V gives CDR1 MNHNY, CDR2 SVGAGI (reference sequence). The CDR3 DNA is TGTGCCAGCAGATGGGTGGCTAATGAAAAACTGTTTTTT. Encoded protein: CASRWVANEKLFF.

The chain recombines TRBV6-6 with TRBJ1-1; D remains ambiguous. The CDR3 is made up of 14 amino acids. CDR1 is MNHNY, CDR2 SVGAGI, per germline (reference sequence). Trimming took 0 bases from V and 5 from J, leaving 10 bases between them. CDR3 coding DNA: TGTGCCAGCAGTTACTCGCGCCCTGGAACTGAAGCTTTCTTT. Amino acid sequence: CASSYSRPGTEAFF.

The chain links TRBV7-6 to TRBJ2-4; D not resolved. The V end lost 4 bases, the J end lost 6 bases, and 10 bases lay between the germline ends. The CDR3 is made up of 13 amino acids. Germline lookup yields CDR1 SGHVS and CDR2 FNYEAQ. The CDR3 spells CASSSTAGNIQYF. In nucleotides, the CDR3 is TGTGCCAGCAGCTCAACTGCTGGAAACATTCAGTACTTC. Drawing the rest from reference TRBV7-6 and TRBJ2-4, the complete variable domain is GAGVSQSPRYKVTKRGQDVALRCDPISGHVSLYWYRQALGQGPEFLTYFNYEAQQDKSGLPNDRFSAERPEGSISTLTIQRTEQRDSAMYRCASSSTAGNIQYFGAGTRLSVL.

The table lists this clone with a count of one. The rearrangement links TRBV7-3 to TRBJ2-1; 10 nucleotides align to TRBD1. CDR1 SGHTA and CDR2 FQGTGA come from the germline V gene. V shed 5 bases, J shed 9 bases, and the junction held 10 bases outside the gene matches. CDR3 length: 15 amino acids. The CDR3 DNA follows: TGTGCCAGCAGCCCCGGGACAGGGGCGACTAGTGAGCAGTTCTTC. Translating gives CASSPGTGATSEQFF. The full variable domain, with the rest looked up from reference TRBV7-3 and TRBJ2-1, is GAGVSQTPSNKVTEKGKYVELRCDPISGHTALYWYRQSLGQGPEFLIYFQGTGAADDSGLPNDRFFAVRPEGSVSTLKIQRTERGDSAVYLCASSPGTGATSEQFFGPGTRLTVL.

The J gene is TRBJ1-5, the V gene TRBV6-1, with D unresolved. The CDR3 is 15 residues long. V was pared by 2 bases and J by 0 bases, with 8 bases between. The germline CDR1 and CDR2 sequences are MNHNS and SASEGT. CDR3 nucleotides: TGTGCCAGCAGTGAATCCCCAAATAGCAATCAGCCCCAGCATTTT. Amino acids: CASSESPNSNQPQHF.

This chain uses TRBV29-1 with TRBJ2-1; D might be TRBD2 (5 bases). Trimming cost V 3 bases and J 4 bases, with 13 bases left between them. The CDR3 covers 14 residues. The germline gives CDR1 SQVTM, CDR2 ANQGSEA. CDR3 coding DNA: TGCAGCGTTGACCGGGCTAGGAGGTACAATGAGCAGTTCTTC. Its translation is CSVDRARRYNEQFF.

This sequence joins TRBV4-1 and TRBJ2-5; 12 bases agree with TRBD2. Germline values: CDR1 MGHRA, CDR2 YSYEKL. This CDR3 contains 18 residues. With V trimmed by 0 bases and J by 5 bases, 10 bases remained unmatched. This CDR3 is CASSQDPPGLAGFETQYF. The DNA of the CDR3 is TGCGCCAGCAGCCAAGACCCCCCTGGACTAGCGGGATTTGAGACCCAGTACTTC.

In its sample, this clone was seen a few times. The chain couples TRBV27 to TRBJ2-1, with 8 positions matching TRBD2. Looked up from germline, CDR1 is MNHEY and CDR2 is SMNVEV (reference sequence). With V trimmed by 5 bases and J by 2 bases, 5 bases remained unmatched. CDR3 length: 15 amino acids. CDR3 sequence reads: CASSATSGAYNEQFF. The CDR3 DNA sequence: TGTGCCAGCAGTGCAACTAGCGGCGCCTACAATGAGCAGTTCTTC.

The chain links TRBV10-3 to TRBJ2-3, with 7 bases that match TRBD2. Germline values: CDR1 ENHRY, CDR2 SYGVKD. The CDR3 totals 14 residues. The junction had 6 bases not matched to a gene; V was cut back by 8 bases and J by 1 base. For the CDR3, the DNA is TGTGCCATCGCCCCGGGAGGAGGCACAGATACGCAGTATTTT. Translating it yields CAIAPGGGTDTQYF.

This clone is a singleton in its sample. The J gene is TRBJ1-3, the V gene TRBV13; D ambiguous. Trimming pared 2 bases from V and 2 bases from J, leaving 7 bases between. CDR3 length equals 14 residues. Germline CDR1 and CDR2: PRHDT and FYEKMQ (reference sequence). CDR3 residues: CASSLFQAGNTIYF. In DNA, the CDR3 is TGTGCCAGCAGCTTATTCCAGGCTGGAAACACCATATATTTT. Together with reference TRBV13 and TRBJ1-3, the CDR3 gives the full variable domain: AAGVIQSPRHLIKEKRETATLKCYPIPRHDTVYWYQQGPGQDPQFLISFYEKMQSDKGSIPDRFSAQQFSDYHSELNMSSLELGDSALYFCASSLFQAGNTIYFGEGSWLTVV.

V usage is TRBV27 and J usage is TRBJ1-2; D perhaps matches TRBD1 (6 bases). Trimming left V 5 bases short and J 6 bases short, with 13 bases between. The CDR3 is 13 residues long. Germline loops: CDR1 MNHEY, CDR2 SMNVEV (reference sequence). Here the CDR3 reads CASSINHRDGYTF. CDR3 coding DNA: TGTGCCAGCAGTATAAATCACAGGGATGGCTACACCTTC.

This rearrangement joins TRBV7-6 to TRBJ2-7; 7 positions match TRBD2. Germline V lookup: CDR1 SGHVS, CDR2 FNYEAQ. The CDR3 runs 16 residues. The V and J ends lost 5 bases and 3 bases, in that order; junction bases with no gene match: 13. CDR3 in DNA: TGTGCCAGCAGCCCCCATCCGGGTAGCGGGCTCTACGAGCAGTACTTC. It encodes CASSPHPGSGLYEQYF. Combining the CDR3 with reference TRBV7-6 and TRBJ2-7 gives the whole variable domain GAGVSQSPRYKVTKRGQDVALRCDPISGHVSLYWYRQALGQGPEFLTYFNYEAQQDKSGLPNDRFSAERPEGSISTLTIQRTEQRDSAMYRCASSPHPGSGLYEQYFGPGTRLTVT.

The chain carries TRBV27 and TRBJ2-7; no definite D call. Trimming shortened V by 3 bases and J by 2 bases, and 11 bases separated the two germline ends. Germline V gene data show CDR1 as MNHEY and CDR2 as SMNVEV (reference sequence). The CDR3 runs to 14 residues. The CDR3 DNA follows: TGTGCCAGCAGTTTTTCCCCCACTGCCTACGAGCAGTACTTC. Translation: CASSFSPTAYEQYF.

The chain couples TRBV5-6 to TRBJ2-7; perhaps TRBD1 as D (5 bases). The V end lost 4 bases, the J end lost 2 bases, and 13 bases lay between the germline ends. Germline V gene lookup returns CDR1 SGHDT and CDR2 YYEEEE. The CDR3 runs 14 residues. The CDR3 region is CASSGLTDTYEQYF. The CDR3 DNA is TGTGCCAGCAGCGGGCTGACAGATACCTACGAGCAGTACTTC.

This clone was seen just once. The V gene is TRBV28, the J gene TRBJ2-3; 8 nucleotides line up with TRBD1. Germline trimming cut 7 bases from V and 0 bases from J; bases unmatched to any gene: 9. CDR3 size: 16 residues. The germline gives CDR1 MDHEN, CDR2 SYDVKM. CDR3: CASITGGSPSTDTQYF. In DNA form, the CDR3 reads TGTGCCAGCATCACAGGGGGTTCTCCTAGCACAGATACGCAGTATTTT.

This chain connects TRBV6-1 to TRBJ2-7; 11 nucleotides agree with TRBD1. CDR1 and CDR2 from the germline V gene are MNHNS and SASEGT. V was clipped by 6 bases and J by 2 bases; unmatched bases: 6. This CDR3 is 15 amino acids long. CDR3 in DNA: TGTGCCAGCAGGGACAGGGGGCCCGTGCCCTACGAGCAGTACTTC. Protein sequence: CASRDRGPVPYEQYF.

This clone turned up a few times. This CDR3 reads CASSQDLGSYEQYF. CDR3 in DNA: TGCGCCAGCAGCCAAGATCTGGGCTCCTACGAGCAGTACTTC. The genes are TRBV4-1 and TRBJ2-7; D is undetermined. The germline CDR1 and CDR2 sequences are MGHRA and YSYEKL. V lost 0 bases and J lost 0, with 6 bases in between. The CDR3 runs 14 residues.

This clone was seen only a few times. The genes are TRBV6-4 and TRBJ1-1; possibly TRBD1 for D (5 bases). V lost 5 bases, J lost 4 bases, and 14 bases lay in between. This CDR3 region has 14 residues. Looked up from germline, CDR1 is MRHNA and CDR2 is SNTAGT. CDR3 protein: CASSPTGPTTEAFF. DNA for the CDR3: TGTGCCAGCAGTCCCACAGGCCCCACCACTGAAGCTTTCTTT.

The rearrangement joins TRBV5-6 to TRBJ2-7; tentative D call: TRBD2 (5 bases). The CDR3 totals 13 residues. Trimming cost V 4 bases and J 1 base, with 9 bases left between them. Looked up from germline, CDR1 is SGHDT and CDR2 is YYEEEE. The CDR3 loop is CASSAWESYEQYF. CDR3 nucleotides: TGTGCCAGCAGCGCCTGGGAGTCCTACGAGCAGTACTTC.

Note on this clone: The same CDR3 is also encoded by other DNA sequences in this sample. This chain connects TRBV7-9 to TRBJ2-1; D is uncertain. The CDR3 totals 12 residues. CDR1 and CDR2 (germline): SEHNR, FQNEAQ (reference sequence). Trimming removed 0 bases from V and 7 bases from J, with 4 bases in between. CDR3 bases: TGTGCCAGCAGCTTAGCCGTAAATGAGCAGTTCTTC. Protein sequence: CASSLAVNEQFF. Based on the CDR3 plus reference TRBV7-9 and TRBJ2-1, the full variable domain is DTGVSQNPRHKITKRGQNVTFRCDPISEHNRLYWYRQTLGQGPEFLTYFQNEAQLEKSRLLSDRFSAERPKGSFSTLEIQRTEQGDSAMYLCASSLAVNEQFFGPGTRLTVL.